This entry lists 12 T cell receptor beta chains sequenced from one sample in a study of blood T cell repertoires in COVID-19. Assay used: immunoSEQ multiplex PCR; TCRdb lists only in-frame clones, some missing. The table lists around 70,000 clones, around 75% of them singletons. The sequenced sample was peripheral blood. Receptor source: a man aged 70 or older with acute or convalescent COVID-19.

The chain joins TRBV9 to TRBJ2-1, with 15 bases lining up with TRBD2. Trimming removed 0 bases from V and 3 bases from J; junction bases left unmatched: 10. The V gene's germline CDR1 is SGDLS and CDR2 YYNGEE. This CDR3 contains 20 residues. The CDR3: CASSVEGLAGGRRGYNEQFF. The CDR3 DNA sequence: TGTGCCAGCAGCGTAGAGGGACTAGCGGGAGGTAGGCGGGGCTACAATGAGCAGTTCTTC.

The V call is TRBV28, the J call TRBJ1-4; 7 positions agree with TRBD1. Unmatched junction bases numbered 6, after V lost 2 bases and J lost 3 bases. There are 16 residues in the CDR3. From germline, CDR1 is MDHEN and CDR2 SYDVKM. CDR3 in DNA: TGTGCCAGCAGTTTAGACAAGGGGACAGCTAATGAAAAACTGTTTTTT. This gives the protein CASSLDKGTANEKLFF. Variable domain in full (rest from reference TRBV28 and TRBJ1-4): DVKVTQSSRYLVKRTGEKVFLECVQDMDHENMFWYRQDPGLGLRLIYFSYDVKMKEKGDIPEGYSVSREKKERFSLILESASTNQTSMYLCASSLDKGTANEKLFFGSGTQLSVL.

J is TRBJ2-1 and V is TRBV5-4; 12 nucleotides match TRBD2. V dropped 4 bases and J dropped 11; count of bases not matched to a gene: 10. The germline V gene has CDR1 SGHNT and CDR2 YYREEE (reference sequence). The CDR3 has 15 amino acids. The DNA for the CDR3 is TGTGCCAGCAGCATCGGACTAGCGGGGTCCGTTCAGCAGTTCTTC. Its protein is CASSIGLAGSVQQFF. Full variable domain (outside the CDR3, taken from reference TRBV5-4 and TRBJ2-1): ETGVTQSPTHLIKTRGQQVTLRCSSQSGHNTVSWYQQALGQGPQFIFQYYREEENGRGNFPPRFSGLQFPNYSSELNVNALELDDSALYLCASSIGLAGSVQQFFGPGTRLTVL.

The genes are TRBV10-3 and TRBJ2-5; possible D gene TRBD2, 6 bases. This CDR3 is built from 13 residues. With 7 bases removed from V and 4 bases from J, the gap between germline ends came to 13 bases. Germline values: CDR1 ENHRY, CDR2 SYGVKD. The chain's CDR3 is CAITPTRGETQYF. DNA of the CDR3: TGTGCCATCACCCCGACTAGGGGAGAGACCCAGTACTTC.

V and J are TRBV15 and TRBJ1-1; the D gene is possibly TRBD1 (5 bases). The CDR3 spans 15 residues. Per the germline V gene, CDR1 is LNHNV and CDR2 is YYDKDF (reference sequence). Trimming pared 5 bases from V and 2 bases from J, leaving 15 bases between. This chain's CDR3 is CATSGATDFNTEAFF. CDR3 in DNA: TGTGCCACCAGCGGGGCGACAGATTTCAACACTGAAGCTTTCTTT.

As DNA, the CDR3 is TGTGCCAGCAAGCCGACAGGTTCCTATGGCTACACCTTC. This encodes CASKPTGSYGYTF. The V call is TRBV28, the J call TRBJ1-2; D perhaps matches TRBD1 (6 bases). The V and J ends lost 7 bases and 4 bases respectively, with 13 bases between them. Per germline, CDR1 MDHEN and CDR2 SYDVKM. The CDR3 covers 13 residues.

The chain couples TRBV25-1 to TRBJ2-7, with 7 nucleotides matching TRBD1. The J segment lost 2 bases and the V segment lost 1 base, leaving 2 bases of the junction unmatched. Germline V gene data show CDR1 as MGHDK and CDR2 as SYGVNS. This CDR3 spans 14 amino acids. CDR3 nucleotide sequence: TGTGCCAGCAGTGAATGGGGACAGACCTACGAGCAGTACTTC. Its protein is CASSEWGQTYEQYF.

This chain connects TRBV20-1 to TRBJ1-2, with 7 bases aligning to TRBD1. The V and J ends lost 3 bases and 7 bases, in that order; junction bases with no gene match: 11. Germline CDR1 and CDR2: DFQATT and SNEGSKA (reference sequence). This CDR3 has 14 residues. The CDR3 region is CSASALPGGIGYTF. The CDR3 coding sequence is TGCAGTGCTAGTGCACTTCCAGGGGGTATTGGCTACACCTTC.

This clone appeared a few times. V usage is TRBV13 and J usage is TRBJ2-7; D unresolved. The CDR3 covers 11 residues. Germline lookup yields CDR1 PRHDT and CDR2 FYEKMQ (reference sequence). V lost 5 bases, J lost 4 bases, and 6 bases lay in between. In DNA, the CDR3 is TGTGCCAGCAGCCAAGCGTACGAGCAGTACTTC. This encodes CASSQAYEQYF. The complete variable domain, with remaining parts taken from reference TRBV13 and TRBJ2-7, reads AAGVIQSPRHLIKEKRETATLKCYPIPRHDTVYWYQQGPGQDPQFLISFYEKMQSDKGSIPDRFSAQQFSDYHSELNMSSLELGDSALYFCASSQAYEQYFGPGTRLTVT.

The chain is built from TRBV9 and TRBJ2-3, with D possibly TRBD2 on 6 matching bases. The CDR3 loop spans 13 amino acids. V lost 3 bases, J lost 7 bases, and 12 bases lay in between. Germline assignment: CDR1 SGDLS and CDR2 YYNGEE. CDR3 protein: CASSAGSVNTQYF. In nucleotides, the CDR3 is TGTGCCAGCAGCGCCGGGAGCGTGAATACGCAGTATTTT. The full variable domain, with the rest looked up from reference TRBV9 and TRBJ2-3, is DSGVTQTPKHLITATGQRVTLRCSPRSGDLSVYWYQQSLDQGLQFLIQYYNGEERAKGNILERFSAQQFPDLHSELNLSSLELGDSALYFCASSAGSVNTQYFGPGTRLTVL.

Remarks on this clone: The junction and the germline gene differ at one end; a read error may be behind it. The chain recombines TRBV29-1 with TRBJ2-7; 11 bases map to TRBD2. The CDR3 is made up of 14 amino acids. Germline-derived CDR1 and CDR2 are SQVTM and ANQGSEA. The CDR3 DNA sequence: TGCAGCGTGTCTAGCGGGAGGATCTCCAACGAGCAGTACTTC. This sequence encodes CSVSSGRISNEQYF.

The chain employs TRBV5-4 and TRBJ2-5; 13 nucleotides match TRBD2. The CDR3 loop spans 16 amino acids. The germline CDR1 and CDR2 sequences are SGHNT and YYREEE (reference sequence). Losses at the gene ends were 4 bases for V and 4 bases for J; bases not matched to a gene: 7. The CDR3 nucleotides read TGTGCCAGCAGCGCTGGACTAGCGGGAGAAATAGAGACCCAGTACTTC. Translation gives CASSAGLAGEIETQYF. The whole variable domain, remainder taken from reference TRBV5-4 and TRBJ2-5, is ETGVTQSPTHLIKTRGQQVTLRCSSQSGHNTVSWYQQALGQGPQFIFQYYREEENGRGNFPPRFSGLQFPNYSSELNVNALELDDSALYLCASSAGLAGEIETQYFGPGTRLLVL.